Presented here are 32 T cell receptor beta chains from one specimen sequenced in a study of OX40 agonist ivuxolimab in advanced cancers. TCRdb keeps only in-frame clones here, not all; method: immunoSEQ multiplex PCR. Of about 32,000 clones detected, about 92% appear once; the ten largest clones hold approximately 27%. The material was CD4+ or CD8+ T cells sorted from blood, obtained in a trial of the OX40 agonist ivuxolimab. The receptors were gathered from an adult with an advanced solid tumor such as melanoma, head and neck, liver or kidney cancer.

The genes are TRBV5-1 and TRBJ2-3; 7 nucleotides line up with TRBD2. The V gene end was trimmed by 4 bases and the J gene end by 0 bases; junction bases not matched to a gene: 5. Per germline, CDR1 SGHRS and CDR2 YFSETQ. The CDR3 runs 15 residues. The CDR3 loop is CASSTGTTSTDTQYF. CDR3 sequence (DNA): TGCGCCAGCAGCACCGGGACTACTAGCACAGATACGCAGTATTTT.

The gene calls are TRBV5-1 and TRBJ2-3; D could derive from TRBD1 or TRBD2 (5 bases each). The CDR3 sequence is 17 residues long. Germline V lookup: CDR1 SGHRS, CDR2 YFSETQ. Trimming took 4 bases from V and 4 from J, leaving 22 bases between them. For the CDR3, the DNA is TGCGCCAGCAGCCTGAGGGGCCGGCAGATGGGGTCAGATACGCAGTATTTT. This encodes CASSLRGRQMGSDTQYF.

CDR3 protein: CASSLPTGLLNNSPLHF. CDR3 nucleotides: TGTGCCAGCAGCTTGCCGACAGGGCTATTGAATAATTCACCCCTCCACTTT. The chain combines TRBV5-5 with TRBJ1-6, with 7 bases identical to TRBD1. The CDR3 extends over 17 amino acids. The J segment lost 5 bases and the V segment lost 1 base, leaving 9 bases of the junction unmatched. Germline CDR1 SGHKS, CDR2 YYEKEE (reference sequence).

This chain joins TRBV7-9 and TRBJ2-7, with a weak D call TRBD1 (5 bases). V lost 4 bases to trimming and J lost 4 bases, with 23 bases between them. This CDR3 comprises 17 residues. Germline V lookup: CDR1 SEHNR, CDR2 FQNEAQ (reference sequence). CDR3 in DNA: TGTGCCAGCAGCTCGACCCCTACACAGACAGAGACGTACGAGCAGTACTTC. Residues: CASSSTPTQTETYEQYF.

This clone was observed a handful of times. This rearrangement joins TRBV14 to TRBJ1-2, with a weak D call TRBD1 (5 bases). The CDR3 is 16 residues long. Germline V lookup: CDR1 SGHDN, CDR2 FVKESK. V lost 4 bases and J 4 bases, leaving 19 bases between the germline ends. CDR3 sequence reads: CASSRGREGFFYGYTF. The CDR3 bases are TGTGCCAGCAGCCGGGGCAGGGAGGGTTTCTTCTATGGCTACACCTTC.

The rearrangement links TRBV2 to TRBJ2-3, with 7 bases aligning to TRBD2. This CDR3 is built from 14 residues. V gave up 5 bases and J gave up 0 bases; unmatched junction bases: 2. The germline gives CDR1 SNHLY, CDR2 FYNNEI. In DNA, the CDR3 is TGTGCCAGCAGTAGAGCGGGGAGCACAGATACGCAGTATTTT. Encoded protein: CASSRAGSTDTQYF.

This clone was observed a few times. The V call is TRBV7-6, the J call TRBJ1-3, with a tentative D call TRBD1 (6 bases). V was clipped by 6 bases and J by 4 bases, with 10 bases between them. CDR1 is SGHVS, CDR2 FNYEAQ, per germline. This CDR3 spans 13 amino acids. In DNA form, the CDR3 reads TGTGCCAGCAGACAGGACAGCGGAAACACCATATATTTT. It specifies CASRQDSGNTIYF. The full variable domain, rest sourced from reference TRBV7-6 and TRBJ1-3, is GAGVSQSPRYKVTKRGQDVALRCDPISGHVSLYWYRQALGQGPEFLTYFNYEAQQDKSGLPNDRFSAERPEGSISTLTIQRTEQRDSAMYRCASRQDSGNTIYFGEGSWLTVV.

J is TRBJ2-7 and V is TRBV7-9; 7 positions agree with TRBD1. V trimming: 5 bases; J trimming: 3 bases; junction bases outside the gene matches: 4. This CDR3 has 13 amino acids. Germline lookup yields CDR1 SEHNR and CDR2 FQNEAQ (reference sequence). The CDR3 reads CASSRTGHYEQYF. The DNA for the CDR3 is TGTGCCAGCAGCCGGACAGGACACTACGAGCAGTACTTC.

Written as DNA, the CDR3 is TGTGCCACCGGACTAGCGATTAATGAGCAGTTCTTC. Protein product: CATGLAINEQFF. The J gene is TRBJ2-1, the V gene TRBV15, with 9 nucleotides matching TRBD2. The germline V gene has CDR1 LNHNV and CDR2 YYDKDF (reference sequence). The CDR3 is 12 residues long. Trimming took 8 bases from V and 7 from J; bases not matched to a gene: 3.

The chain has TRBV2 and TRBJ2-2; the D is unclear. CDR1 and CDR2 (germline): SNHLY, FYNNEI. The CDR3 covers 14 residues. Trimming removed 7 bases at V and 2 bases at J, with 11 bases between. The CDR3 DNA reads as TGTGCCAGCACCGCACAGCCTAACACCGGGGAGCTGTTTTTT. Encoded protein: CASTAQPNTGELFF.

V gene TRBV11-3 combines with J gene TRBJ2-2, with D perhaps matching TRBD2 (5 bases). The CDR3 has 14 amino acids. In germline, CDR1 is SGHNT, CDR2 YENEEA. Trimming left V 5 bases short and J 7 bases short, with 14 bases between. CDR3 loop: CASSPGEGSGELFF. The CDR3 DNA reads as TGTGCCAGCAGCCCCGGTGAGGGCAGCGGGGAGCTGTTTTTT.

This clone was recorded a few times. The chain recombines TRBV18 with TRBJ2-1; 7 positions match TRBD1. V dropped 0 bases and J dropped 4; count of bases not matched to a gene: 3. Germline CDR1 reads KGHSH; CDR2 reads LQKENI. This CDR3 has 15 amino acids. DNA for the CDR3: TGTGCCAGCTCACCACCCCGGGACAGATACAATGAGCAGTTCTTC. The encoded protein is CASSPPRDRYNEQFF. Variable domain in full (rest from reference TRBV18 and TRBJ2-1): NAGVMQNPRHLVRRRGQEARLRCSPMKGHSHVYWYRQLPEEGLKFMVYLQKENIIDESGMPKERFSAEFPKEGPSILRIQQVVRGDSAAYFCASSPPRDRYNEQFFGPGTRLTVL.

This clone was counted a single time. The J gene is TRBJ2-7, the V gene TRBV7-8; perhaps TRBD2 as D (5 bases). The germline V and J ends were trimmed by 5 bases and 0 bases, with 14 bases remaining between them. This CDR3 is 15 amino acids long. CDR1 and CDR2 from the germline V gene are SGHVS and FQNEAQ. For the CDR3, the DNA is TGTGCCAGCAGCACAAGAGCGGTGTTCTCCTACGAGCAGTACTTC. It yields the protein CASSTRAVFSYEQYF.

J is TRBJ1-5 and V is TRBV7-6; D ambiguous. Germline-derived CDR1 and CDR2 are SGHVS and FNYEAQ. V lost 4 bases and J 0 bases, leaving 16 bases between the germline ends. The CDR3 has 17 amino acids. CDR3 in DNA: TGTGCCAGCAGCTCGCCCCATCGACGGACTAGCAATCAGCCCCAGCATTTT. It encodes CASSSPHRRTSNQPQHF.

This chain joins TRBV7-6 and TRBJ1-1; D is ambiguous. The CDR3 length is 13 residues. CDR1 is SGHVS and CDR2 is FNYEAQ in the germline V gene. V gave up 3 bases and J gave up 0 bases, with 5 bases separating them. The CDR3 region is CASSFRVNTEAFF. The CDR3 DNA reads TGTGCCAGCAGCTTTAGGGTGAACACTGAAGCTTTCTTT.

The rearrangement uses TRBV9 and TRBJ2-7; possibly TRBD1 for D (6 bases). In germline, CDR1 is SGDLS, CDR2 YYNGEE. The CDR3 totals 14 residues. Trimming stripped 3 bases from V and 5 bases from J, with 15 bases between. CDR3 sequence (DNA): TGTGCCAGCAGCGCCTCAGGGGTGCCTAACGAGCAGTACTTC. This codes for CASSASGVPNEQYF.

CDR3 protein: CATSSHRGSYNEQFF. The CDR3 DNA follows: TGTGCCACCAGCAGCCACAGGGGCTCGTACAATGAGCAGTTCTTC. The chain employs TRBV15 and TRBJ2-1, with 7 nucleotides matching TRBD1. After removal of 3 bases from V and 4 bases from J, the junction contained 6 bases not matched to a gene. This CDR3 contains 15 residues. Germline-derived CDR1 and CDR2 are LNHNV and YYDKDF (reference sequence).

This clone has just a few counts. At one of its ends the junction is not consistent with the germline gene, which may arise from a read error. This chain links TRBV7-7 with TRBJ2-3; TRBD2 aligns across 8 bases. Germline V CDR1 and CDR2: SSHAT, FNYEAQ (reference sequence). CDR3 length equals 14 residues. The CDR3 nucleotides read TGTGCTAGCAGCCCGACGGGAGGGCCGGATACGCAGTATTTT. It specifies CASSPTGGPDTQYF. Full variable domain (rest looked up from reference TRBV7-7 and TRBJ2-3): GAGVSQSPRYKVTKRGQDVTLRCDPISSHATLYWYQQALGQGPEFLTYFNYEAQPDKSGLPSDRFSAERPEGSISTLTIQRTEQRDSAMYRCASSPTGGPDTQYFGPGTRLTVL.

The chain has TRBV6-5 and TRBJ1-5; 9 nucleotides align to TRBD1. CDR1 and CDR2 (germline): MNHEY, SVGAGI. Losses at the gene ends were 5 bases for V and 6 bases for J; bases not matched to a gene: 8. The CDR3 length is 15 residues. This CDR3 is CASSKTGGFSQPQHF. Here the CDR3 DNA reads TGTGCCAGCAGTAAGACAGGGGGGTTCAGTCAGCCCCAGCATTTT.

V and J are TRBV29-1 and TRBJ1-1; the D gene is possibly TRBD1 (5 bases). The germline V and J ends were trimmed by 1 base and 1 base, with 10 bases remaining between them. CDR3 size: 14 residues. CDR1 is SQVTM, CDR2 ANQGSEA, per germline. CDR3 bases: TGCAGCGTTGAAGGTCGGGGGGAGAACACTGAAGCTTTCTTT. Translating gives CSVEGRGENTEAFF.

J is TRBJ2-3 and V is TRBV9; D perhaps matches TRBD2 (6 bases). CDR1 is SGDLS, CDR2 YYNGEE, per germline. With 4 bases removed from V and 2 bases from J, the gap between germline ends came to 14 bases. CDR3 length: 15 amino acids. CDR3 residues: CASSSRGYPTDTQYF. CDR3 nucleotide sequence: TGTGCCAGCAGCTCCCGGGGGTACCCCACAGATACGCAGTATTTT. Using reference TRBV9 and TRBJ2-3 for the parts outside the CDR3, the full variable domain is DSGVTQTPKHLITATGQRVTLRCSPRSGDLSVYWYQQSLDQGLQFLIQYYNGEERAKGNILERFSAQQFPDLHSELNLSSLELGDSALYFCASSSRGYPTDTQYFGPGTRLTVL.

The J gene is TRBJ2-2, the V gene TRBV28, with D tentatively TRBD2 (5 bases). Germline CDR1 reads MDHEN; CDR2 reads SYDVKM. The CDR3 has 13 amino acids. Trimming cost V 8 bases and J 1 base, with 8 bases left between them. CDR3 nucleotides: TGTGCCAGCTTGGCGGGGAACACCGGGGAGCTGTTTTTT. Encoded protein: CASLAGNTGELFF.

This sequence joins TRBV5-6 and TRBJ2-7; D unclear. CDR3 length: 11 amino acids. The germline V and J ends were trimmed by 5 bases and 4 bases, with 7 bases remaining between them. CDR1 SGHDT and CDR2 YYEEEE come from the germline V gene. This chain's CDR3 is CASSTSYEQYF. The CDR3 DNA is TGTGCCAGCAGTACATCTTACGAGCAGTACTTC.

The V gene is TRBV28, the J gene TRBJ2-7; TRBD1 aligns across 7 bases. The V segment lost 5 bases and the J segment 7 bases; nucleotides outside the gene matches: 17. Germline assignment: CDR1 MDHEN and CDR2 SYDVKM. CDR3 length: 16 residues. Here the CDR3 DNA reads TGTGCCAGCAGTGCCCCCTCGGGCAGGGGGTTTTGGGAGCAGTACTTC. This sequence encodes CASSAPSGRGFWEQYF.

The chain links TRBV6-4 to TRBJ2-7; 7 bases align to TRBD2. In germline, CDR1 is MRHNA, CDR2 SNTAGT. V lost 4 bases, J lost 4 bases, and 10 bases stayed unmatched. CDR3 length equals 15 residues. The CDR3, as DNA: TGTGCCAGCAGTGCCTCTTCTAGCGGACTATACGAGCAGTACTTC. As protein: CASSASSSGLYEQYF.

The V call is TRBV27, the J call TRBJ2-7; D unclear. Germline V lookup: CDR1 MNHEY, CDR2 SMNVEV (reference sequence). Trimming left V 3 bases short and J 6 bases short, with 9 bases between. The CDR3 is 12 residues long. The CDR3 coding sequence is TGTGCCAGCAGTTTCCCAGCAGGCGAGCAGTACTTC. This gives the protein CASSFPAGEQYF.

The CDR3 coding sequence is TGCGCCAGCAGCTTGGCGGGCGTTGGTACGGGCACTGAAGCTTTCTTT. Translated: CASSLAGVGTGTEAFF. V is TRBV5-1 and J is TRBJ1-1; D gene uncertain. V was clipped by 0 bases and J by 4 bases, with 16 bases between them. CDR3 size: 16 residues. The germline V gene encodes CDR1 SGHRS and CDR2 YFSETQ.

This clone was found once. This chain uses TRBV5-4 with TRBJ1-2, with D tentatively TRBD1 (6 bases). This CDR3 spans 15 amino acids. Trimming left V 4 bases short and J 4 bases short, with 17 bases between. Germline V gene sequence: CDR1 SGHNT, CDR2 YYREEE (reference sequence). The CDR3 spells CASSTAGGATYGYTF. The DNA for the CDR3 is TGTGCCAGCAGCACCGCCGGGGGGGCGACCTATGGCTACACCTTC.

The chain employs TRBV11-2 and TRBJ2-7; TRBD2 might be the D (5 bases). This CDR3 has 13 residues. Trimming removed 7 bases from V and 3 bases from J, with 13 bases in between. Germline CDR1 reads SGHAT; CDR2 reads FQNNGV. The CDR3 loop reads CASKPGSGYEQYF. DNA for the CDR3: TGTGCCAGCAAACCGGGATCAGGCTACGAGCAGTACTTC.

The rearrangement uses TRBV4-2 and TRBJ1-1, with a possible D match to TRBD1 (5 bases). Germline CDR1 reads LGHNA; CDR2 reads YNFKEQ. CDR3 length equals 14 residues. Trimming stripped 0 bases from V and 7 bases from J, with 12 bases between. The CDR3 loop is CASSQERGTLEAFF. The CDR3 DNA sequence: TGTGCCAGCAGCCAAGAACGGGGGACCCTTGAAGCTTTCTTT.

The chain couples TRBV11-3 to TRBJ2-7; D is unclear. CDR3 length: 13 residues. V was clipped by 3 bases and J by 3 bases, with 9 bases between them. Germline loops: CDR1 SGHNT, CDR2 YENEEA. In nucleotides, the CDR3 is TGTGCCAGCAGCTTCGGACCAAACTACGAGCAGTACTTC. As protein: CASSFGPNYEQYF. The variable domain in full, with the rest retrieved from reference TRBV11-3 and TRBJ2-7, is EAGVVQSPRYKIIEKKQPVAFWCNPISGHNTLYWYLQNLGQGPELLIRYENEEAVDDSQLPKDRFSAERLKGVDSTLKIQPAELGDSAVYLCASSFGPNYEQYFGPGTRLTVT.

Of note for this clone: Other DNA sequences from this sample encode an identical CDR3 as well. The chain combines TRBV11-2 with TRBJ2-7; D is ambiguous. Germline V gene lookup returns CDR1 SGHAT and CDR2 FQNNGV. Deletions cut 5 bases from V and 0 bases from J, with 8 bases between. This CDR3 contains 13 residues. The CDR3 spells CASSPPYSYEQYF. Here the CDR3 DNA reads TGTGCCAGCAGCCCTCCTTACTCCTACGAGCAGTACTTC.